These T cell receptor beta chains were read from a single sample in a study of T cell responses to AZD1222 COVID-19 vaccine. Produced via immunoSEQ multiplex PCR; TCRdb's table is partial and in-frame only. The sample comprises around 120,000 clones, about 92% of which are singletons, and more than 2.5% rests with the top ten. The sequences come from peripheral blood, collected on day 0 of AZD1222 vaccination. The receptors here all came from an adult in good health. The conserved cysteine and the conserved F or W are not part of the CDR3 here. D genes are given only for firm matches.

j_gene: TRBJ1-2
v_gene: TRBV19
d_gene: .
CDR3aa: ASNWGDGYT

j_gene: TRBJ1-1
v_gene: TRBV5-5
d_gene: TRBD1
CDR3aa: ASSFPGGGTEAF

j_gene: TRBJ1-3
v_gene: TRBV5-1
d_gene: TRBD1
CDR3aa: ASSLGIRDRVSGNTIY

j_gene: TRBJ2-5
v_gene: TRBV4-2
d_gene: TRBD2
CDR3aa: ASSQEVLLAIAGQETQY

j_gene: TRBJ2-2
v_gene: TRBV5-1
d_gene: .
CDR3aa: ASSFGPHTGELF

j_gene: TRBJ1-4
v_gene: TRBV4-1
d_gene: .
CDR3aa: ASSQDRGGRFDNEKLF

j_gene: TRBJ2-5
v_gene: TRBV3-1/TRBV3-2
d_gene: .
CDR3aa: ASADLADTGETQY

j_gene: TRBJ1-1
v_gene: TRBV7-8
d_gene: .
CDR3aa: ASSLRSSTSIAF

j_gene: TRBJ1-3
v_gene: TRBV6-1
d_gene: TRBD1
CDR3aa: ASSEFRQGENTIY

j_gene: TRBJ1-3
v_gene: TRBV5-1
d_gene: .
CDR3aa: ASSPLRQGNTIY

j_gene: TRBJ1-5
v_gene: TRBV6-4
d_gene: .
CDR3aa: ASGGDFSGNQPQH

j_gene: TRBJ2-7
v_gene: TRBV15
d_gene: .
CDR3aa: ATSRDPGAYEQY

j_gene: TRBJ2-1
v_gene: TRBV12-3/TRBV12-4
d_gene: .
CDR3aa: ASSVLHEQF

j_gene: TRBJ1-6
v_gene: TRBV2
d_gene: .
CDR3aa: ASSESNGRYSPLH

j_gene: TRBJ1-1
v_gene: TRBV19
d_gene: .
CDR3aa: ASSINPGQNTEAF

j_gene: TRBJ1-1
v_gene: TRBV19
d_gene: .
CDR3aa: ASSIESGESEAF

j_gene: TRBJ1-2
v_gene: TRBV28
d_gene: TRBD1
CDR3aa: ATTTGGYGYT

j_gene: TRBJ2-7
v_gene: TRBV6-6
d_gene: .
CDR3aa: ASRHWDTDYEQY